Each of the 9 T cell receptor beta chains below was sequenced from the same sample in a study of cytomegalovirus exposure and HLA in healthy donors. Primers for the PCR totalled 60 Vbeta and 13 Jbeta. Sequencing was performed with immunoSEQ multiplex PCR; in TCRdb, only in-frame clones are kept and a portion is missing. The sample contains 90,000 to 95,000 clones, approximately 84% of which appear only once. The material sequenced was PBMCs. Receptor source: a girl aged 2-9 years in good health and CMV-seropositive.

The chain is built from TRBV19 and TRBJ1-1, with D unresolved. The CDR3 has 13 residues. The V gene's germline CDR1 is LNHDA and CDR2 SQIVND (reference sequence). Trimming took off 4 bases at V and 2 bases at J, with 8 bases between the two ends. The CDR3 DNA is TGTGCCAGTAGTACCTCCTCCAACACTGAAGCTTTCTTT. It is translated as CASSTSSNTEAFF. The whole variable domain, filled in from reference TRBV19 and TRBJ1-1, reads DGGITQSPKYLFRKEGQNVTLSCEQNLNHDAMYWYRQDPGQGLRLIYYSQIVNDFQKGDIAEGYSVSREKKESFPLTVTSAQKNPTAFYLCASSTSSNTEAFFGQGTRLTVV.

This clone came up a few times. The chain couples TRBV11-2 to TRBJ2-7; the D gene is possibly TRBD2 (6 bases). This CDR3 comprises 16 residues. The germline CDR1 and CDR2 sequences are SGHAT and FQNNGV. V was cut by 5 bases and J by 0 bases, with 17 bases left in between. Written as DNA, the CDR3 is TGTGCCAGCAGCCTACAAACGGGACTCCTCTCCTACGAGCAGTACTTC. This translates into CASSLQTGLLSYEQYF.

This rearrangement joins TRBV28 to TRBJ1-3; 9 bases map to TRBD1. Losses at the gene ends were 3 bases for V and 4 bases for J; bases not matched to a gene: 7. The CDR3 runs to 16 residues. CDR1 is MDHEN, CDR2 SYDVKM, per germline. The CDR3 loop reads CASSLGTGSRGNTIYF. The DNA for the CDR3 is TGTGCCAGCAGTTTGGGGACAGGGTCGAGAGGAAACACCATATATTTT.

CDR3 sequence reads: CASSGRQGAGFEAFF. The CDR3 bases are TGTGCCAGCAGTGGAAGACAGGGGGCAGGCTTTGAAGCTTTCTTT. The V gene is TRBV27, the J gene TRBJ1-1; 10 bases map to TRBD1. The germline gives CDR1 MNHEY, CDR2 SMNVEV (reference sequence). The CDR3 is 15 residues long. Losses at the gene ends were 5 bases for V and 7 bases for J; bases not matched to a gene: 10.

The chain combines TRBV4-1 with TRBJ1-2, with D perhaps matching TRBD1 (5 bases). V shed 4 bases and J shed 2 bases, with 11 bases lying between them. The germline V gene encodes CDR1 MGHRA and CDR2 YSYEKL. This CDR3 spans 14 amino acids. CDR3 protein: CASSLQGANYGYTF. CDR3 sequence (DNA): TGCGCCAGCAGCCTGCAGGGTGCCAACTATGGCTACACCTTC.

The V call is TRBV6-1, the J call TRBJ1-5; D remains unclear. The CDR3 totals 13 residues. Germline V CDR1 and CDR2: MNHNS, SASEGT. Trimming pared 3 bases from V and 1 base from J, leaving 4 bases between. CDR3: CASSDVSNQPQHF. In DNA form, the CDR3 reads TGTGCCAGCAGTGATGTAAGCAATCAGCCCCAGCATTTT.

This clone has just one count. The chain couples TRBV30 to TRBJ1-1; a possible D gene is TRBD1 (6 bases). The CDR3 totals 15 residues. Deletions cut 4 bases from V and 2 bases from J, with 17 bases between. Germline CDR1 and CDR2: GTSNPN and SVGIG (reference sequence). CDR3 protein: CAWKPTGTTNTEAFF. The CDR3 DNA is TGTGCCTGGAAACCTACCGGGACAACAAACACTGAAGCTTTCTTT.

The CDR3 here is CASSLGGGQETQYF. The CDR3 bases are TGTGCCAGCAGCTTAGGAGGGGGCCAAGAGACCCAGTACTTC. The chain employs TRBV7-9 and TRBJ2-5; tentatively, D is TRBD1 (6 bases). Germline assignment: CDR1 SEHNR and CDR2 FQNEAQ (reference sequence). CDR3 length: 14 residues. Trimming left V 1 base short and J 1 base short, with 7 bases between.

V is TRBV6-5 and J is TRBJ2-3, with TRBD2 matching over 8 bases. CDR3 size: 15 residues. CDR1 is MNHEY, CDR2 SVGAGI, per germline. The V and J ends lost 2 bases and 3 bases, in that order; junction bases with no gene match: 4. The CDR3 DNA reads TGTGCCAGCAGTTACAGCGGGAGATCAACAGATACGCAGTATTTT. Encoded protein: CASSYSGRSTDTQYF.